This TCR beta chain emerged from a study of read filtering for tumor transcriptome and immune sequencing. As concerns this clonotype: This may be a read error: a much more frequent sequence differs by one nucleotide.

Molecular barcoded adaptors covering alpha/delta and beta/gamma chains were used on about 0.4 ug RNA. Each CDR3 protein gets one entry after TCRdb re-called the reads with MiXCR. The sample consists of more than 70,000 distinct CDR3 sequences, roughly a fifth of them appearing once. From germline, CDR1 is SQVTM and CDR2 ANQGSEA. The CDR3 has 13 amino acids. The clonotype comes from a donor aged 40 or over with multiple myeloma. Source material: a population of CD138-negative cells sorted from bone marrow. V gene TRBV29-1 combines with J gene TRBJ2-3; D is uncertain. Judging by the DNA end, TRBJ1-5 fits better; the J call may be wrong. This CDR3 reads CSVRGLNTDTQHF. CDR3 DNA: TGCAGCGTCCGCGGGTTAAACACAGATACGCAGCATTTT.